One sample yielded the 16 T cell receptor beta chains listed below, sequenced in a study of blood T cell repertoires in COVID-19. The table came from immunoSEQ multiplex PCR; TCRdb's copy has only in-frame clones and leaves some out. The sample yields about 180,000 clones, 70% to 85% seen once. Sequenced material: PBMCs or T cells enriched from blood (not recorded which). These receptors originate from a man aged 45-60 years who had recovered from COVID-19.

The V gene is TRBV19, the J gene TRBJ2-5; TRBD2 agrees at 7 bases. Per the germline V gene, CDR1 is LNHDA and CDR2 is SQIVND (reference sequence). The CDR3 sequence is 15 residues long. The ends lost 6 bases at V and 4 bases at J; junction bases unmatched: 11. The CDR3 protein is CASRTGLGEGETQYF. The CDR3 region has the DNA TGTGCCAGTAGGACGGGTCTCGGGGAGGGAGAGACCCAGTACTTC.

The chain recombines TRBV3-1 (or the pseudogene TRBV3-2) with TRBJ2-5; 8 bases agree with TRBD2. CDR3 length: 15 amino acids. V was pared by 3 bases and J by 0 bases, with 3 bases of the junction left unmatched. Germline values: CDR1 LGHDT, CDR2 YNNKEL (reference sequence). Written as DNA, the CDR3 is TGTGCCAGCAGCCAGACTAGCGCCAACCAAGAGACCCAGTACTTC. Translated: CASSQTSANQETQYF.

The CDR3 sequence is CASSVASTEAFF. The CDR3 DNA follows: TGTGCCAGCAGCGTAGCTAGCACTGAAGCTTTCTTT. The V and J genes are TRBV9 and TRBJ1-1; no clear D. This CDR3 comprises 12 residues. Trimming pared 0 bases from V and 4 bases from J, leaving 4 bases between. Germline V lookup: CDR1 SGDLS, CDR2 YYNGEE.

The chain links TRBV27 to TRBJ2-3; TRBD1 might be the D (5 bases). Germline V gene sequence: CDR1 MNHEY, CDR2 SMNVEV (reference sequence). The length of the CDR3 is 13 residues. Between the trimmed V and J ends, which lost 2 bases and 4 bases, there was a span of 7 bases. The CDR3 spells CASSLGAADTQYF. The DNA for the CDR3 is TGTGCCAGCAGTTTAGGGGCTGCAGATACGCAGTATTTT.

The chain couples TRBV6-1 to TRBJ1-6; D not certain. The length of the CDR3 is 15 residues. CDR1 is MNHNS and CDR2 is SASEGT in the germline V gene. The germline V and J ends were trimmed by 1 base and 7 bases, with 11 bases remaining between them. CDR3 coding DNA: TGTGCCAGCAGTGAAGTGACAAAAGGAAATTCACCCCTCCACTTT. Residues: CASSEVTKGNSPLHF.

This rearrangement joins TRBV30 to TRBJ2-7, with a weak D call TRBD1 (7 bases). Trimming shortened V by 1 base and J by 6 bases, and 10 bases separated the two germline ends. The length of the CDR3 is 12 residues. Germline loops: CDR1 GTSNPN, CDR2 SVGIG (reference sequence). Written as DNA, the CDR3 is TGTGCCTGGAGTGGACAGGGAGGCGAGCAGTACTTC. Its protein is CAWSGQGGEQYF.

The genes are TRBV5-5 and TRBJ1-6; 9 bases agree with TRBD1. CDR1 is SGHKS, CDR2 YYEKEE, per germline (reference sequence). Germline trimming cut 0 bases from V and 6 bases from J; bases unmatched to any gene: 7. This CDR3 is built from 17 residues. The CDR3 spells CASSLAIQGARNSPLHF. CDR3 nucleotides: TGTGCCAGCAGCTTGGCCATACAGGGGGCTCGTAATTCACCCCTCCACTTT.

The chain links TRBV5-1 to TRBJ1-3, with TRBD1 matching 8 bases. Germline V gives CDR1 SGHRS, CDR2 YFSETQ. The CDR3 length is 17 residues. The J segment lost 2 bases and the V segment lost 3 bases, leaving 10 bases of the junction unmatched. The CDR3 DNA reads TGCGCCAGCAGCTGGGGCCCGGACAGGGCAACTGGAAACACCATATATTTT. Its protein product is CASSWGPDRATGNTIYF.

V is TRBV2 and J is TRBJ2-7; 14 positions agree with TRBD2. The ends lost 10 bases at V and 4 bases at J; junction bases unmatched: 6. The CDR3 has 14 residues. In germline, CDR1 is SNHLY, CDR2 FYNNEI. The CDR3 loop is CATRLAGGLYEQYF. CDR3 nucleotide sequence: TGTGCCACCCGACTAGCGGGGGGGCTGTACGAGCAGTACTTC. The variable domain in full, with the rest retrieved from reference TRBV2 and TRBJ2-7, is EPEVTQTPSHQVTQMGQEVILRCVPISNHLYFYWYRQILGQKVEFLVSFYNNEISEKSEIFDDQFSVERPDGSNFTLKIRSTKLEDSAMYFCATRLAGGLYEQYFGPGTRLTVT.

The V and J genes are TRBV18 and TRBJ1-4; 9 positions agree with TRBD1. CDR1 KGHSH and CDR2 LQKENI come from the germline V gene. The ends lost 3 bases at V and 10 bases at J; junction bases unmatched: 12. The CDR3 has 16 amino acids. CDR3 loop: CASSPEQGADGVKLFF. The CDR3 coding sequence is TGTGCCAGCTCACCGGAACAGGGGGCGGATGGTGTAAAACTGTTTTTT.

Turning to this clone: Other DNA sequences in the same sample also yield this CDR3. The chain links TRBV14 to TRBJ2-7; D is unresolved. There are 12 residues in the CDR3. CDR1 and CDR2 from the germline V gene are SGHDN and FVKESK. V lost 2 bases and J 3 bases, leaving 5 bases between the germline ends. CDR3 amino acids: CASSQTIYEQYF. The DNA of the CDR3 is TGTGCCAGCAGCCAAACTATCTACGAGCAGTACTTC.

The chain joins TRBV5-1 to TRBJ2-7, with D tentatively TRBD2 (5 bases). V lost 4 bases to trimming and J lost 3 bases, with 14 bases between them. Per the germline V gene, CDR1 is SGHRS and CDR2 is YFSETQ. The CDR3 consists of 14 residues. CDR3 sequence: CASSAGESFYEQYF. The CDR3 DNA sequence: TGCGCCAGCAGCGCCGGGGAGAGTTTCTACGAGCAGTACTTC.

This clone was seen a few times. This chain connects TRBV2 to TRBJ1-6, with 7 nucleotides matching TRBD1. Germline V CDR1 and CDR2: SNHLY, FYNNEI. This CDR3 has 13 amino acids. The V and J ends lost 6 bases and 13 bases, in that order; junction bases with no gene match: 9. In nucleotides, the CDR3 is TGTGCCAGCAGGAGGGACAGCCAATTCCCCCTCCACTTT. The encoded protein is CASRRDSQFPLHF.

This clone came up a few times. The gene calls are TRBV11-3 and TRBJ2-5, with unresolved D. Trimming removed 1 base from V and 4 bases from J, with 7 bases in between. The germline gives CDR1 SGHNT, CDR2 YENEEA. The CDR3 is 13 amino acids. The CDR3 nucleotides are TGTGCCAGCAGCTTAGTCCCCGGAGAGACCCAGTACTTC. Encoded protein: CASSLVPGETQYF.

This clone has just a few counts. This chain uses TRBV4-1 with TRBJ1-4; D is uncertain. The V and J ends lost 1 base and 0 bases respectively, with 12 bases between them. Germline CDR1 is MGHRA and CDR2 is YSYEKL. The CDR3 contains 17 residues. The CDR3, as DNA: TGCGCCAGCAGCCAAGGGCCCCGGGGATCAACTAATGAAAAACTGTTTTTT. This encodes CASSQGPRGSTNEKLFF.

This clone was counted once. The sample holds other DNA sequences that translate to the same CDR3. The rearrangement uses TRBV5-1 and TRBJ2-7, with D perhaps matching TRBD1 (5 bases). V lost 0 bases and J 4 bases, leaving 11 bases between the germline ends. This CDR3 spans 14 amino acids. CDR1 is SGHRS and CDR2 is YFSETQ in the germline V gene. CDR3 DNA: TGCGCCAGCAGCTTGGATAGGGGTTTATACGAGCAGTACTTC. This sequence encodes CASSLDRGLYEQYF.